This T cell receptor beta chain was sequenced for a study of OX40 agonist ivuxolimab in advanced cancers. The overall study: Averaging 60 years in age, with a range of 23 to 79, the cohort was around 85% male. Whole-study results and caveats: In CD8+ T cells, expanded clones were on average more numerous than in CD4+. Partial responders at 0.1-3.0 mg/kg had among the lowest clonal expansion.

TCRdb keeps only in-frame clones here, not all; method: immunoSEQ multiplex PCR. The sample has fewer than 55,000 clones, about 81% seen once. Remarks on this clone: Its antigen remains unidentified.

CDR3 length equals 15 residues. Trimming stripped 3 bases from V and 8 bases from J, with 15 bases between. Germline V lookup: CDR1 SGDLS, CDR2 YYNGEE. The sample was CD4+ or CD8+ T cells sorted from blood, taken in a trial of the OX40 agonist ivuxolimab. This sequence was found in an adult with an advanced solid tumor such as melanoma, head and neck, liver or kidney cancer. The genes are TRBV9 and TRBJ1-6; D perhaps matches TRBD1 (5 bases). CDR3 sequence (DNA): TGTGCCAGCAGCGCACCGGGGCGAGGTGATTCACCCCTCCACTTT. It is translated as CASSAPGRGDSPLHF.